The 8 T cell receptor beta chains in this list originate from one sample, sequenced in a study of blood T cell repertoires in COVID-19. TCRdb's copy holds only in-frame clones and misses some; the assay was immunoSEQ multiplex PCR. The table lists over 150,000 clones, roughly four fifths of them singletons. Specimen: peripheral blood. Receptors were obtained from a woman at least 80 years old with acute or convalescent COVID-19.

This chain's CDR3 is CASSLASQLAVQETQYF. CDR3 nucleotide sequence: TGTGCCAGCAGCCTCGCGAGTCAGCTAGCGGTCCAAGAGACCCAGTACTTC. The chain has TRBV3-1 (or the pseudogene TRBV3-2) and TRBJ2-5, with 7 nucleotides matching TRBD2. This CDR3 region has 17 residues. After removal of 4 bases from V and 1 base from J, the junction contained 12 bases not matched to a gene. CDR1 is LGHDT and CDR2 is YNNKEL in the germline V gene (reference sequence).

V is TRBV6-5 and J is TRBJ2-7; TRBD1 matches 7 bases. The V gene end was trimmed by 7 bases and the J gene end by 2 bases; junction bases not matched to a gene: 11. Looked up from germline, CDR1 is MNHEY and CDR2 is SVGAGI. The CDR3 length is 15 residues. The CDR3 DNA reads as TGTGCCAGCATTTTCGGACAGGAACCAACCTACGAGCAGTACTTC. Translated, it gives CASIFGQEPTYEQYF.

CDR3 in amino acids: CASSIGQGAAANYGYTF. For the CDR3, the DNA is TGTGCCAGTAGTATAGGACAAGGGGCGGCCGCTAACTATGGCTACACCTTC. V is TRBV19 and J is TRBJ1-2; tentative D call: TRBD1 (5 bases). The CDR3 sequence is 17 residues long. Trimming left V 1 base short and J 0 bases short, with 15 bases between. Per the germline V gene, CDR1 is LNHDA and CDR2 is SQIVND (reference sequence).

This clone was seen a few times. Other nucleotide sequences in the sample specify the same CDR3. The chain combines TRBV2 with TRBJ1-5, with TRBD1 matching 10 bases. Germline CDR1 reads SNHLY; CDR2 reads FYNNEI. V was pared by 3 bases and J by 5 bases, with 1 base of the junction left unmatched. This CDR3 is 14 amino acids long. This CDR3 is CASSEGQGYQPQHF. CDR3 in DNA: TGTGCCAGCAGTGAGGGACAGGGGTATCAGCCCCAGCATTTT.

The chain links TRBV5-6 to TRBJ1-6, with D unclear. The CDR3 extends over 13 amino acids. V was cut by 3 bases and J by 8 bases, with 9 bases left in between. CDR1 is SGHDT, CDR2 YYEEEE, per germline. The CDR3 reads CASSSVSDSPLHF. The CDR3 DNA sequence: TGTGCCAGCAGCTCTGTATCGGATTCACCCCTCCACTTT.

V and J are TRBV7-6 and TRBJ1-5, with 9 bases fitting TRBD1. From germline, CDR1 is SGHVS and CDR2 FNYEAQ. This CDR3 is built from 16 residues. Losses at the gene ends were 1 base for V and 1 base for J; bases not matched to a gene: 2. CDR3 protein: CASSLETGGSNQPQHF. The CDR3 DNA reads TGTGCCAGCAGCTTAGAGACAGGGGGGAGCAATCAGCCCCAGCATTTT. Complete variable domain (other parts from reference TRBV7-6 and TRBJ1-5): GAGVSQSPRYKVTKRGQDVALRCDPISGHVSLYWYRQALGQGPEFLTYFNYEAQQDKSGLPNDRFSAERPEGSISTLTIQRTEQRDSAMYRCASSLETGGSNQPQHFGDGTRLSIL.

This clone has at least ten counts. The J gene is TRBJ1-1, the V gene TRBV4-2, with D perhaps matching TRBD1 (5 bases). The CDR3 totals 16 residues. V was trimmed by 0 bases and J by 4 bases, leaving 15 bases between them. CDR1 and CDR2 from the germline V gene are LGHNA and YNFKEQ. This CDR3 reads CASSQDRRVRGTEAFF. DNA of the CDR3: TGTGCCAGCAGCCAAGATCGAAGGGTAAGGGGCACTGAAGCTTTCTTT.

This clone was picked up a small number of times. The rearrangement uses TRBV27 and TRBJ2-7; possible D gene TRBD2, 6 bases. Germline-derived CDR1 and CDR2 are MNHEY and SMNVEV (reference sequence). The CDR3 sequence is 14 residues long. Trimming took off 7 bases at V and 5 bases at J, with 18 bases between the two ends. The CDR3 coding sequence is TGTGCCAGCAAAAAAAGCGGGTTTCCCAACGAGCAGTACTTC. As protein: CASKKSGFPNEQYF.